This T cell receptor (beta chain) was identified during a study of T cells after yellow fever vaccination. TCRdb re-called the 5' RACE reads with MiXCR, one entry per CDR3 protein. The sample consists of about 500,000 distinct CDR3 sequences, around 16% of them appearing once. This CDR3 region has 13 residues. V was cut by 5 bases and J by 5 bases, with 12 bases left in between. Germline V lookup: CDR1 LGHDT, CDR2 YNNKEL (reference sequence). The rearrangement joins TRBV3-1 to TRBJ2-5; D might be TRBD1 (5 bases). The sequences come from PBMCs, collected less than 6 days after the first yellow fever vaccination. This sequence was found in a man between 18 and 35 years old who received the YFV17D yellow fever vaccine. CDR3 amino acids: CASSSLGLETQYF. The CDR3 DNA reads TGTGCCAGCAGCTCCCTGGGGCTCGAGACCCAGTACTTC.